A single sample is the source of the 8 T cell receptor beta chains below, sequenced in a study of cytomegalovirus exposure and HLA in healthy donors. The PCR had 60 Vbeta and 13 Jbeta primers. TCRdb's table, derived via immunoSEQ multiplex PCR, lists solely in-frame clones and lacks some. In the table there are 150,000 to 200,000 clones, 68% of which are singletons. Source material: PBMCs. These receptor sequences come from a man between 50 and 59 years old in good health and CMV-seronegative.

The rearrangement joins TRBV7-2 to TRBJ2-2; D is possibly TRBD2 (5 bases). The V end lost 6 bases, the J end lost 0 bases, and 11 bases lay between the germline ends. The CDR3 sequence is 15 residues long. Germline CDR1 reads SGHTA; CDR2 reads FQGNSA. The CDR3 loop is CASRPPGSNTGELFF. CDR3 in DNA: TGTGCCAGCAGACCCCCGGGGTCGAACACCGGGGAGCTGTTTTTT.

This clone appeared once. V gene TRBV29-1 combines with J gene TRBJ2-3; a weak D match, TRBD1 (6 bases). The CDR3 spans 12 residues. Germline lookup yields CDR1 SQVTM and CDR2 ANQGSEA. V lost 7 bases and J lost 7, with 15 bases in between. This chain's CDR3 is CSDRGDTHTQYF. CDR3 nucleotide sequence: TGCAGCGACCGTGGGGACACCCATACGCAGTATTTT.

In its sample, this clone was seen a few times. The rearrangement links TRBV7-6 to TRBJ1-6; tentatively, D is TRBD1 (6 bases). V dropped 2 bases and J dropped 5 bases, with 10 bases sitting between them. There are 15 residues in the CDR3. Germline values: CDR1 SGHVS, CDR2 FNYEAQ. The CDR3 nucleotides are TGTGCCAGCAGCTTATTTCCAGGGGATAATTCACCCCTCCACTTT. It yields the protein CASSLFPGDNSPLHF.

CDR3 nucleotides: TGCGCCAGCAGCTTGGGGGTAGGACAGGGCTACGAGCAGTACTTC. Encoded protein: CASSLGVGQGYEQYF. The chain combines TRBV5-1 with TRBJ2-7, with 8 positions matching TRBD1. J lost 3 bases, V lost 0 bases, and 5 bases had no gene match. The CDR3 is made up of 15 amino acids. Germline V gene lookup returns CDR1 SGHRS and CDR2 YFSETQ.

This chain joins TRBV11-2 and TRBJ2-3, with D possibly TRBD1 on 5 matching bases. The CDR3 contains 19 residues. V was cut by 4 bases and J by 4 bases, with 27 bases left in between. Looked up from germline, CDR1 is SGHAT and CDR2 is FQNNGV. The CDR3 nucleotides are TGTGCCAGCAGCTCTCCCCAAGTACGTGGGGCACCAGGGTCAGATACGCAGTATTTT. It codes for CASSSPQVRGAPGSDTQYF. Variable domain in full (rest from reference TRBV11-2 and TRBJ2-3): EAGVAQSPRYKIIEKRQSVAFWCNPISGHATLYWYQQILGQGPKLLIQFQNNGVVDDSQLPKDRFSAERLKGVDSTLKIQPAKLEDSAVYLCASSSPQVRGAPGSDTQYFGPGTRLTVL.

The chain recombines TRBV18 with TRBJ1-4; no reliable D call. The CDR3 has 15 amino acids. The germline V and J ends were trimmed by 3 bases and 4 bases, with 12 bases remaining between them. Germline CDR1 is KGHSH and CDR2 is LQKENI. The CDR3 loop is CASSPLPGNNEKLFF. CDR3 bases: TGTGCCAGCTCACCCCTCCCTGGCAATAATGAAAAACTGTTTTTT.

V gene TRBV29-1 combines with J gene TRBJ2-7; 9 nucleotides align to TRBD1. V shed 6 bases and J 5 bases; nucleotides not matched to a gene: 11. This CDR3 has 14 residues. The germline CDR1 and CDR2 sequences are SQVTM and ANQGSEA. CDR3 residues: CSVNPRDREHEQYF. CDR3 nucleotide sequence: TGCAGCGTAAACCCCCGGGACAGGGAACACGAGCAGTACTTC.

This clone was seen only a few times. The rearrangement joins TRBV29-1 to TRBJ2-7, with 7 bases fitting TRBD2. The CDR3 sequence is 12 residues long. The V segment lost 5 bases and the J segment 2 bases; nucleotides outside the gene matches: 3. Germline V gene sequence: CDR1 SQVTM, CDR2 ANQGSEA. The CDR3 protein is CSVRSGAYEQYF. The CDR3 bases are TGCAGCGTTCGGAGCGGGGCCTACGAGCAGTACTTC.